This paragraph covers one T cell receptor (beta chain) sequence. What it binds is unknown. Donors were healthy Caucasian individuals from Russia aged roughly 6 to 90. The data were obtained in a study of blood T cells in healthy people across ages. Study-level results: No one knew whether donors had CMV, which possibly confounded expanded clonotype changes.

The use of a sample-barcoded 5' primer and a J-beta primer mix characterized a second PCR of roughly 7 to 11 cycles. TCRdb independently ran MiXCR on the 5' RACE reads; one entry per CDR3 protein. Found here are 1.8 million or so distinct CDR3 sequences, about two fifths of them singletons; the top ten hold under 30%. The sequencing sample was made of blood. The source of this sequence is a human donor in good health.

CDR3 amino acids: CASSYQGNAYNEQFF. The CDR3, as DNA: TGTGCCAGCAGCTATCAGGGTAACGCATACAATGAGCAGTTCTTC. The V and J genes are TRBV5-5 and TRBJ2-1; the D gene is possibly TRBD1 (5 bases). The length of the CDR3 is 15 residues. From germline, CDR1 is SGHKS and CDR2 YYEKEE (reference sequence). The V end was cut by 3 bases, the J end by 4 bases, with 14 bases between.